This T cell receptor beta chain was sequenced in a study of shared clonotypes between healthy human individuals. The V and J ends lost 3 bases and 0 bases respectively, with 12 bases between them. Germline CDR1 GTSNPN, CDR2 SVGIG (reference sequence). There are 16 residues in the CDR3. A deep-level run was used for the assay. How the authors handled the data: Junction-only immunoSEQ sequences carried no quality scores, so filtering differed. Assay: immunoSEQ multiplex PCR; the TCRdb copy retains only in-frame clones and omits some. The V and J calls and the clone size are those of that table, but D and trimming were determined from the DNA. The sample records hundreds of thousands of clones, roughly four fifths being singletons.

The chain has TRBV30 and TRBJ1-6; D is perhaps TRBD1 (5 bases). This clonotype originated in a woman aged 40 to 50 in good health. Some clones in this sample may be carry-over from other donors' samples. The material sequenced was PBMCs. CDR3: CAWRGRGSSYNSPLHF. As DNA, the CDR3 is TGTGCCTGGAGGGGGCGTGGGAGCTCCTATAATTCACCCCTCCACTTT. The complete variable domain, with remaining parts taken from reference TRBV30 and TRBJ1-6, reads SQTIHQWPATLVQPVGSPLSLECTVEGTSNPNLYWYRQAAGRGLQLLFYSVGIGQISSEVPQNLSASRPQDRQFILSSKKLLLSDSGFYLCAWRGRGSSYNSPLHFGNGTRLTVT.